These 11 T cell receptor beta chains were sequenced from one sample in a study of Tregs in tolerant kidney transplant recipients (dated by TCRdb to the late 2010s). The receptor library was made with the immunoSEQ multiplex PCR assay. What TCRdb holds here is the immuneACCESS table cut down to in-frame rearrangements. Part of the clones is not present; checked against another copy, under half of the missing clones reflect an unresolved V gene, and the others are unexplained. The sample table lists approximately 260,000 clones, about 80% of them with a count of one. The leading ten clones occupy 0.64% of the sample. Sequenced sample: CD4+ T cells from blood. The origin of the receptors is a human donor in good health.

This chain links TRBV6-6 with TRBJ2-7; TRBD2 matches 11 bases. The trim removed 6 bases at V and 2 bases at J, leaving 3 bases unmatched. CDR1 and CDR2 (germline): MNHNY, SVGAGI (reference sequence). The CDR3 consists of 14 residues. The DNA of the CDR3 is TGTGCCAGCAGCTCTAGCGGGGGGACCTACGAGCAGTACTTC. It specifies CASSSSGGTYEQYF.

CDR3 residues: CASSLAGGFEAFF. Here the CDR3 DNA reads TGTGCCAGCAGCTTAGCCGGAGGGTTTGAAGCTTTCTTT. The chain joins TRBV7-3 to TRBJ1-1; D is uncertain. The CDR3 contains 13 residues. The V gene lost 2 bases and the J gene lost 7 bases, with 11 bases spanning the gap. Germline V gene data show CDR1 as SGHTA and CDR2 as FQGTGA.

The CDR3 DNA follows: TGTGCCAGCAGTGAAGACTCTGGCTACACCTTC. Protein sequence: CASSEDSGYTF. The genes are TRBV2 and TRBJ1-2; the D is unclear. The CDR3 consists of 11 residues. Trimming removed 1 base from V and 7 bases from J, with 4 bases in between. CDR1 SNHLY and CDR2 FYNNEI come from the germline V gene.

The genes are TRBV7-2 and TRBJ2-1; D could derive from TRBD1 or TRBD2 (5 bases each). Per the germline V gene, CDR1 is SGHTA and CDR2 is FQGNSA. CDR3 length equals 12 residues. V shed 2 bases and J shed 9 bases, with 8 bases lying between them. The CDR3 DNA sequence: TGTGCCAGCAGCTTACGGGGCCGTGAGCAGTTCTTC. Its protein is CASSLRGREQFF.

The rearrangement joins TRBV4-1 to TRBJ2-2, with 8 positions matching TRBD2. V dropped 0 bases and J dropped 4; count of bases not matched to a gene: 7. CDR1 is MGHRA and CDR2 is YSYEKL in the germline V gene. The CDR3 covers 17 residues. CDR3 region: CASSQERGLAGTGELFF. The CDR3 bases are TGCGCCAGCAGCCAAGAACGGGGGCTAGCGGGCACCGGGGAGCTGTTTTTT.

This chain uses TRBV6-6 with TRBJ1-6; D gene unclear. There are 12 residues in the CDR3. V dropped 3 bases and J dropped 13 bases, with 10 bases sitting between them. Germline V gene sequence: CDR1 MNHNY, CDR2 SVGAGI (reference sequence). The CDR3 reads CASSYGNSPLHF. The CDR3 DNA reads TGTGCCAGCAGTTATGGGAATAGCCCCCTCCACTTT.

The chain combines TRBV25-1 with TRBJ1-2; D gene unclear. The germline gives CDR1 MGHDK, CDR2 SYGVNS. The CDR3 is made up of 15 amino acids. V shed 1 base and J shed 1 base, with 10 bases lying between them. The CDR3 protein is CASSEWTRDNYGYTF. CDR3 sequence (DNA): TGTGCCAGCAGTGAATGGACCCGAGATAACTATGGCTACACCTTC.

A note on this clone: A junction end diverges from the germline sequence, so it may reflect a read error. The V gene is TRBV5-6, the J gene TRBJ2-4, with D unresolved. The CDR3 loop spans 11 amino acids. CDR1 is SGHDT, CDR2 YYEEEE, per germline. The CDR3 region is CASSLGDQFHF. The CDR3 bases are TGTGCCAGCAGCTTGGGGGATCAATTTCACTTC.

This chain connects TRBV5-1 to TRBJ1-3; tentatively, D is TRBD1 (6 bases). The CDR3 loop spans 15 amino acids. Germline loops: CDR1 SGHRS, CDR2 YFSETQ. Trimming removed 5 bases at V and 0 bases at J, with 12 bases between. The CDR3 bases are TGCGCCAGCAGGTTAACAGGGAGCTCTGGAAACACCATATATTTT. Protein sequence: CASRLTGSSGNTIYF.

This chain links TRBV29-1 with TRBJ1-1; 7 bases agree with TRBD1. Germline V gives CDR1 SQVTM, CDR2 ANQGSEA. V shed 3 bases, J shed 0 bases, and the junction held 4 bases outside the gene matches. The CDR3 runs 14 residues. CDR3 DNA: TGCAGCGTTGATCGGACAGGACTGAACACTGAAGCTTTCTTT. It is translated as CSVDRTGLNTEAFF.

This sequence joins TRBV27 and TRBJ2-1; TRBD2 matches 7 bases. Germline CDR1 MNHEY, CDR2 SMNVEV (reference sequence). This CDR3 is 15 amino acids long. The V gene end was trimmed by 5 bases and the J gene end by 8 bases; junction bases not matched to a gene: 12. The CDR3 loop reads CASSPSGLGVHEQFF. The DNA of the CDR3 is TGTGCCAGCAGTCCTAGCGGCTTAGGGGTACATGAGCAGTTCTTC.